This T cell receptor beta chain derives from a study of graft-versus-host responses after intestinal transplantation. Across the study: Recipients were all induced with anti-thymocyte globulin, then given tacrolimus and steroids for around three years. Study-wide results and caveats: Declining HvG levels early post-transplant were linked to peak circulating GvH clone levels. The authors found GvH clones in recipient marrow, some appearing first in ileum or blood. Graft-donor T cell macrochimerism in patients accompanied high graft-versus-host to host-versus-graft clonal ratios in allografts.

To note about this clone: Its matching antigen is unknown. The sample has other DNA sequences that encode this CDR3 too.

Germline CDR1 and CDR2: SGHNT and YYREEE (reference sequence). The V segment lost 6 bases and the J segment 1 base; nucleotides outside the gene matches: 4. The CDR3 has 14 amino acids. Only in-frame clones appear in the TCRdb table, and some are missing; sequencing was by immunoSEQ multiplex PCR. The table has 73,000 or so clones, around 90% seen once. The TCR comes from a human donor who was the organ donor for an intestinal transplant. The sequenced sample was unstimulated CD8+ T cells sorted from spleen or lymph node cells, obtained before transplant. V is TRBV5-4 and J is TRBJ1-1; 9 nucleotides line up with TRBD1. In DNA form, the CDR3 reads TGTGCCAGCACCCGGACAGGGGCGAACACTGAAGCTTTCTTT. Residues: CASTRTGANTEAFF. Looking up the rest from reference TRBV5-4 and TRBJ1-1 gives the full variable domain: ETGVTQSPTHLIKTRGQQVTLRCSSQSGHNTVSWYQQALGQGPQFIFQYYREEENGRGNFPPRFSGLQFPNYSSELNVNALELDDSALYLCASTRTGANTEAFFGQGTRLTVV.